This T cell receptor beta chain was profiled in a study of cytomegalovirus exposure and HLA in healthy donors. Both 60 Vbeta primers and 13 Jbeta primers went into the PCR. TCRdb keeps only in-frame clones here, not all; method: immunoSEQ multiplex PCR. The sample lists 140,000 to 150,000 clones; 61% were seen once. Study results and limitations: Later genetic work tied a missense DCLRE1C variant to beta-chain V and J trimming.

The count of this clone is one. The target antigen is unknown. The junction had 10 bases not matched to a gene; V was cut back by 2 bases and J by 5 bases. The V gene's germline CDR1 is MRHNA and CDR2 SNTAGT. The CDR3 covers 16 residues. This chain connects TRBV6-4 to TRBJ2-3, with 7 nucleotides matching TRBD2. This sequence originates from a male donor in good health and CMV-seronegative. Sequencing was carried out using PBMCs. CDR3 DNA: TGTGCCAGCAGTGACGCAAAAAGCGGGGCGGTAGATACGCAGTATTTT. This codes for CASSDAKSGAVDTQYF.